The sequence of this TCR beta chain was determined in a study of regulatory T cells in long-lasting Graves disease. Background on the study: Graves' disease counted as persistent after over 5 years of antithyroid drugs with positive TSH receptor antibodies.

Whole-study results and caveats: Tissue studied was limited to peripheral blood, excluding thyroid tissue. Sharing of public clonotypes was greater in persistent patients (more than 2,500) than in new patients (around 1,000).

Regarding time point: persistent/refractory GD, antithyroid drugs over 5 years with positive TRAb. Construction of the TCR library relied on RNA isolated from PBMCs. Clinicians diagnosed Graves' disease using American Thyroid Association guidelines. Library construction for TCR beta used iRepertoire HTBI primers and Arm-PCR of CDR3 regions. TCRdb re-analysed the multiplex PCR reads in MiXCR, keeping a single row per CDR3 protein. This repertoire shows roughly 400,000 distinct CDR3 sequences, 21% found once; its top ten account for 13% to 15%. V was clipped by 6 bases and J by 5 bases, with 23 bases between them. Germline CDR1 SGHKS, CDR2 YYEKEE (reference sequence). The CDR3 totals 16 residues. This clonotype has a count of ten or more. Antigen specificity is unknown.

This receptor was obtained from a female donor with Graves disease. Sequencing was performed on peripheral blood mononuclear cells (PBMCs), taken when the disease was refractory, from a patient treated with antithyroid drugs. The V gene is TRBV5-5, the J gene TRBJ2-5; possible D gene TRBD2, 6 bases. CDR3 coding DNA: TGTGCCAGCACCCCCATCCCCGGGCCCGGAGGGGAGACCCAGTACTTC. This sequence encodes CASTPIPGPGGETQYF.